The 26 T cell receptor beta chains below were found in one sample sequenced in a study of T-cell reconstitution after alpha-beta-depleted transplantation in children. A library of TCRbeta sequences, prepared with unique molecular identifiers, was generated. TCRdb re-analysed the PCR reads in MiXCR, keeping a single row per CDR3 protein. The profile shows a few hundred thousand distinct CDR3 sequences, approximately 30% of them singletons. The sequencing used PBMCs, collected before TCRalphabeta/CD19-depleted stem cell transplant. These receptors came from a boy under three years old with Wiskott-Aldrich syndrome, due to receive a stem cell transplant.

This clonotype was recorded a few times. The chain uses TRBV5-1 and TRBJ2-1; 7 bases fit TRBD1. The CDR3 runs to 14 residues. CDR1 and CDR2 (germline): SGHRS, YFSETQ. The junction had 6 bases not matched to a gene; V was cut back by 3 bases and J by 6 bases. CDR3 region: CASSYLPGGNEQFF. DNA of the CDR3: TGCGCCAGCAGCTACCTCCCAGGGGGCAATGAGCAGTTCTTC.

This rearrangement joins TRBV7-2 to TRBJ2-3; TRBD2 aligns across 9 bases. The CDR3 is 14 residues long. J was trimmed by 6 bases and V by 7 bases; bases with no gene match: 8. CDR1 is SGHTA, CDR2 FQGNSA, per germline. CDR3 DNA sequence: TGTGCCAGCAACCGACTAGCGGTTACGGATACGCAGTATTTT. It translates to CASNRLAVTDTQYF.

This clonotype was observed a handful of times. The CDR3 protein is CASSLGLAGVSHEQYF. The CDR3 coding sequence is TGTGCCAGCAGCTTGGGTCTAGCGGGAGTAAGCCACGAGCAGTACTTC. The J gene is TRBJ2-7, the V gene TRBV5-6; TRBD2 agrees at 10 bases. The V and J ends lost 0 bases and 5 bases, in that order; junction bases with no gene match: 8. The CDR3 sequence is 16 residues long. CDR1 and CDR2 (germline): SGHDT, YYEEEE.

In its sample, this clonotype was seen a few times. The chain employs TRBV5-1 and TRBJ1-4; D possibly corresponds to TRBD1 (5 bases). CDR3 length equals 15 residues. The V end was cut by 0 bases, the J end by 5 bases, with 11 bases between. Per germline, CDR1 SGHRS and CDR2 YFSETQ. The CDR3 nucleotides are TGCGCCAGCAGCTTGGGGCGGGGCACCAATGAAAAACTGTTTTTT. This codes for CASSLGRGTNEKLFF.

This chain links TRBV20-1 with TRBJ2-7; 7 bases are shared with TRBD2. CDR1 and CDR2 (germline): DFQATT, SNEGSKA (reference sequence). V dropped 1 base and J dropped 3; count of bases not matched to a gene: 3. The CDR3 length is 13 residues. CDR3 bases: TGCAGTGCTAGAGGGGAGGGCGGCTACGAGCAGTACTTC. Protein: CSARGEGGYEQYF.

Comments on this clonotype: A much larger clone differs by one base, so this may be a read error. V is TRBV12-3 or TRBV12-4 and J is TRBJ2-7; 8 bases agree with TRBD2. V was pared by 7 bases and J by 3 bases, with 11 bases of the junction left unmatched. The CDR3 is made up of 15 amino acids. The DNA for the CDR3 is TGTGCCAGCAACATATCGGGAGGGAACTTCTACGAGCAGTACTTC. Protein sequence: CASNISGGNFYEQYF.

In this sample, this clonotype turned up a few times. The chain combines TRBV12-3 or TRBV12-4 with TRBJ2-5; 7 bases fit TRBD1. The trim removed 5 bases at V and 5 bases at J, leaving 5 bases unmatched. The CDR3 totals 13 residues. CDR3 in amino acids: CASSADRVETQYF. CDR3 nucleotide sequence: TGTGCCAGCAGTGCTGACAGGGTCGAGACCCAGTACTTC.

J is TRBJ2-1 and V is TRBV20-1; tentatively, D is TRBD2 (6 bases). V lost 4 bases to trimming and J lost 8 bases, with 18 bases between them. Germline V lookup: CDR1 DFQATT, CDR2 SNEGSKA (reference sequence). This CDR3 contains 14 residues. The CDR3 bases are TGCAGTGCTAATGTTCCCGGGGGTACGGATGAGCAGTTCTTC. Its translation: CSANVPGGTDEQFF.

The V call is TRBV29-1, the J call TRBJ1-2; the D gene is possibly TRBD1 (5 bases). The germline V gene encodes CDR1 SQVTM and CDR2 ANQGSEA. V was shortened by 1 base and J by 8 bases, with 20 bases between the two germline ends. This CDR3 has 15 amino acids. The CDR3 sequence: CSVEVLRGVSRGYTF. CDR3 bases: TGCAGCGTTGAAGTACTACGGGGCGTTTCTCGGGGCTACACCTTC.

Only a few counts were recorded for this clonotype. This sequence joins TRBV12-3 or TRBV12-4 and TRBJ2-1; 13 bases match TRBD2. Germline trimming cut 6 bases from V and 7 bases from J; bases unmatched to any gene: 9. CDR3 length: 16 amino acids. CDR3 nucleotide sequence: TGTGCCAGCAGGGGCACTAGCGGGAGGGCTCGTAATGAGCAGTTCTTC. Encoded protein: CASRGTSGRARNEQFF.

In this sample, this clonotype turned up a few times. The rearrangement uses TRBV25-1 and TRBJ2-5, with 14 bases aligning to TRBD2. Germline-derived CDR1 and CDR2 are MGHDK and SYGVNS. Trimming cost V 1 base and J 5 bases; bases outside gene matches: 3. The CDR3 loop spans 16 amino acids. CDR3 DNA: TGTGCCAGCAGTGAATTGGGACTAGCGGGAGCTGAGACCCAGTACTTC. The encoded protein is CASSELGLAGAETQYF. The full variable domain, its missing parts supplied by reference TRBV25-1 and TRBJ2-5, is EADIYQTPRYLVIGTGKKITLECSQTMGHDKMYWYQQDPGMELHLIHYSYGVNSTEKGDLSSESTVSRIRTEHFPLTLESARPSHTSQYLCASSELGLAGAETQYFGPGTRLLVL.

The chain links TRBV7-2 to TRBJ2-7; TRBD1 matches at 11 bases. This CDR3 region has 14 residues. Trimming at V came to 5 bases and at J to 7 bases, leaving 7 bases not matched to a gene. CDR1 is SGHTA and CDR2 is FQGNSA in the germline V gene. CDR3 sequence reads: CASSPGGTGGEQYF. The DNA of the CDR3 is TGTGCCAGCAGCCCAGGGGGGACAGGGGGAGAGCAGTACTTC.

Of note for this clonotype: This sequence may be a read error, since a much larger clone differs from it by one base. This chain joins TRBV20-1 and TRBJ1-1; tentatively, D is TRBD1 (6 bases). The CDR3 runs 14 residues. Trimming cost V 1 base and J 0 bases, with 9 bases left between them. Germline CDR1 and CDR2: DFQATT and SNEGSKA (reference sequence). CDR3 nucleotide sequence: TGCAGTGCTAGAGGACAGGTGATGAACACTGAAGCTTTCTTT. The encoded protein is CSARGQVMNTEAFF.

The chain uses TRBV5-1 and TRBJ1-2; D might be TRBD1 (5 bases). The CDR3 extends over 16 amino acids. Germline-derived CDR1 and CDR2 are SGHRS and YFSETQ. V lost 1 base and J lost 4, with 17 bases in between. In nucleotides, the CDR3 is TGCGCCAGCAGCTTGACACTAATCCGGGACCTCTATGGCTACACCTTC. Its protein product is CASSLTLIRDLYGYTF.

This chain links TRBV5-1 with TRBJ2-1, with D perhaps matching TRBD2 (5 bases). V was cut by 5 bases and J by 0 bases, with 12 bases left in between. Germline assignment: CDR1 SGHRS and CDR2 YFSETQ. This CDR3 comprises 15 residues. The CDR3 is CASREAPGSYNEQFF. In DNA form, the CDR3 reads TGCGCCAGCAGGGAGGCACCGGGCTCCTACAATGAGCAGTTCTTC.

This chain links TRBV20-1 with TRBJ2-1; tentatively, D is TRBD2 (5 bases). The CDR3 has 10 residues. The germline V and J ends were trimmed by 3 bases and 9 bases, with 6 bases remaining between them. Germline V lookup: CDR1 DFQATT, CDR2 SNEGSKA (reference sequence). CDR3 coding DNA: TGCAGTGCTAGGAGGGTTGAGCAGTTCTTC. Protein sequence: CSARRVEQFF.

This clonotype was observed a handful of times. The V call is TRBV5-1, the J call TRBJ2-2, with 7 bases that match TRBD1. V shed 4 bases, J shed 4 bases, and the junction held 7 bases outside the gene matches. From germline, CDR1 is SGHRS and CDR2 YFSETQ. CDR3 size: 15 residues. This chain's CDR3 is CASSDRQGSTGELFF. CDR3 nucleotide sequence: TGCGCCAGCAGCGACAGACAGGGCAGCACCGGGGAGCTGTTTTTT.

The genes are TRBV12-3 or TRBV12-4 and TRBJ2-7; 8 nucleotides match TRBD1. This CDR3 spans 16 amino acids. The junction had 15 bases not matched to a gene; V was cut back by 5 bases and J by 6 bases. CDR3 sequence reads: CASSPTSIQGVGEQYF. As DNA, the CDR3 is TGTGCCAGCAGTCCCACTTCGATACAGGGGGTTGGCGAGCAGTACTTC.

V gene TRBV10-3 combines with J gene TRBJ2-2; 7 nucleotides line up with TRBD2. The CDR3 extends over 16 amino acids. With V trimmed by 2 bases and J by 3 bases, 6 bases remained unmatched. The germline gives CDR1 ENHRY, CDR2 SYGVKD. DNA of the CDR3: TGTGCCATCAGTGAGCGGGCTAGCGGAGACACCGGGGAGCTGTTTTTT. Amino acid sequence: CAISERASGDTGELFF.

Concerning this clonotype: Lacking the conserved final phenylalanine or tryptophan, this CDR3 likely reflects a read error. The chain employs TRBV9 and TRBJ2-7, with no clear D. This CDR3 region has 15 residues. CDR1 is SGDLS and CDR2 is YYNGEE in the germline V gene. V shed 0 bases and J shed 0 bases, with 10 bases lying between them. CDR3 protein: CASSVGMGSSYEQYL. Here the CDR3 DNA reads TGTGCCAGCAGCGTAGGAATGGGTAGCTCCTACGAGCAGTACTTG.

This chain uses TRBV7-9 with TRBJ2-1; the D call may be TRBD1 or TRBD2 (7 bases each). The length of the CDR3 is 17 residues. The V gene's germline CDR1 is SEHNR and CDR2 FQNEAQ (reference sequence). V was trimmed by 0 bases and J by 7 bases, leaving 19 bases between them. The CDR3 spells CASSLAGGGSLRNEQFF. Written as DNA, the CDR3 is TGTGCCAGCAGCTTAGCAGGGGGCGGGAGTCTGAGAAATGAGCAGTTCTTC. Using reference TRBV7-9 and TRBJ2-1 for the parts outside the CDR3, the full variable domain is DTGVSQNPRHKITKRGQNVTFRCDPISEHNRLYWYRQTLGQGPEFLTYFQNEAQLEKSRLLSDRFSAERPKGSFSTLEIQRTEQGDSAMYLCASSLAGGGSLRNEQFFGPGTRLTVL.

As DNA, the CDR3 is TGCGCCAGCAGCTTTGAGGGGGTAACCTACGAGCAGTACTTC. As protein: CASSFEGVTYEQYF. This chain uses TRBV5-1 with TRBJ2-7, with a possible D match to TRBD1 (6 bases). Germline V gene lookup returns CDR1 SGHRS and CDR2 YFSETQ. The CDR3 consists of 14 residues. Trimming cost V 2 bases and J 2 bases, with 11 bases left between them.

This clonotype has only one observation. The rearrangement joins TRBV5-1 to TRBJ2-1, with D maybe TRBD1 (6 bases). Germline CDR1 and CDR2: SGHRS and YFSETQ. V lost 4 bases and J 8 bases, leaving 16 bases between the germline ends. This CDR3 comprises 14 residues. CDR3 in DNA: TGCGCCAGCAGCCAAGGGGTAGGGGGTGATGAGCAGTTCTTC. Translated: CASSQGVGGDEQFF.

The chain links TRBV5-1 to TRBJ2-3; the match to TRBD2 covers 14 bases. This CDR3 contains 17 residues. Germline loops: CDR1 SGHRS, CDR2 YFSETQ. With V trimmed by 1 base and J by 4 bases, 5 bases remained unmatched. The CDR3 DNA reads TGCGCCAGCAGCTTGAGGGGGACTAGCGGGAGTTCAGATACGCAGTATTTT. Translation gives CASSLRGTSGSSDTQYF. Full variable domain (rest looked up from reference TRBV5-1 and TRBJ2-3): KAGVTQTPRYLIKTRGQQVTLSCSPISGHRSVSWYQQTPGQGLQFLFEYFSETQRNKGNFPGRFSGRQFSNSRSEMNVSTLELGDSALYLCASSLRGTSGSSDTQYFGPGTRLTVL.

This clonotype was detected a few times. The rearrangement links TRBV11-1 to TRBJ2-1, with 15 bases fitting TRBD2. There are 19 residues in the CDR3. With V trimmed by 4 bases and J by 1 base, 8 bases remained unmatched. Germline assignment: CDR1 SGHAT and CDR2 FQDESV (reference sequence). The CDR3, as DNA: TGTGCCAGCAGCTCTGCCCGGACTAGCGGGAGGGCATCCTACAATGAGCAGTTCTTC. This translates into CASSSARTSGRASYNEQFF.

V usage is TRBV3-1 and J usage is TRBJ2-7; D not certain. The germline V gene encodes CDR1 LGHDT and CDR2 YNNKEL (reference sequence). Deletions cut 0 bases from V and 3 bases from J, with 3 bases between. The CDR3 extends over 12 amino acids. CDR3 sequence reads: CASSQEYYEQYF. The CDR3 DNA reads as TGTGCCAGCAGCCAAGAGTACTACGAGCAGTACTTC.